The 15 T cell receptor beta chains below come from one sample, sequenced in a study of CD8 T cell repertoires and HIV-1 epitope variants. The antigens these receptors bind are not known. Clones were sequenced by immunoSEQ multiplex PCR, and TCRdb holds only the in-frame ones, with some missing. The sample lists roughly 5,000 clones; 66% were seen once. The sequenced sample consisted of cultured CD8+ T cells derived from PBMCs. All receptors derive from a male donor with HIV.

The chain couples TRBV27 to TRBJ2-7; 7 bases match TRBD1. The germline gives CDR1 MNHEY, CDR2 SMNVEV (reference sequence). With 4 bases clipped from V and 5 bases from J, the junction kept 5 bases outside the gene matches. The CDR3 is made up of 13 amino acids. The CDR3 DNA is TGTGCCAGCAGTTACCAGGGGGTGAACGAGCAGTACTTC. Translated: CASSYQGVNEQYF.

The CDR3 DNA sequence: TGTGCCAGCACCCATGACGCAAAAGCTAACTATGGCTACACCTTC. This gives the protein CASTHDAKANYGYTF. V and J are TRBV6-5 and TRBJ1-2, with D hard to call. The germline V gene has CDR1 MNHEY and CDR2 SVGAGI. The length of the CDR3 is 15 residues. Trimming left V 7 bases short and J 0 bases short, with 15 bases between.

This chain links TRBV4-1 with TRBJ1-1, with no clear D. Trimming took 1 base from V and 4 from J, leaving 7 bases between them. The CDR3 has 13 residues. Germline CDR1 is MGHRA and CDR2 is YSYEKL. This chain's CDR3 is CASSQGRGTEAFF. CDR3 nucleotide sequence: TGCGCCAGCAGCCAAGGAAGAGGCACTGAAGCTTTCTTT.

The CDR3 nucleotides are TGTGCCAGCAGTTATTTTGGGGGGGCCGGCACAGATACGCAGTATTTT. Translated: CASSYFGGAGTDTQYF. The chain recombines TRBV27 with TRBJ2-3, with D perhaps TRBD2 (7 bases). The germline V gene encodes CDR1 MNHEY and CDR2 SMNVEV (reference sequence). The CDR3 has 16 amino acids. V lost 4 bases and J 1 base, leaving 15 bases between the germline ends.

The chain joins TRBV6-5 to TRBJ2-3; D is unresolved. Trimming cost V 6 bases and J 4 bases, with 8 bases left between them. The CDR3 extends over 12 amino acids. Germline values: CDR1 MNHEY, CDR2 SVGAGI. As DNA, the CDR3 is TGTGCCAGCAGCGTAGCTCCAGATACGCAGTATTTT. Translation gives CASSVAPDTQYF.

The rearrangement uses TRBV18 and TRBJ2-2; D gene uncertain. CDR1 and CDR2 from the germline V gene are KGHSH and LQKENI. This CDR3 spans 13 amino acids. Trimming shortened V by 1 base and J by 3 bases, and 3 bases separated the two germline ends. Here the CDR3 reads CASSPQYTGELFF. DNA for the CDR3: TGTGCCAGCTCACCACAATACACCGGGGAGCTGTTTTTT. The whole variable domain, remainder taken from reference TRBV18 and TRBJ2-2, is NAGVMQNPRHLVRRRGQEARLRCSPMKGHSHVYWYRQLPEEGLKFMVYLQKENIIDESGMPKERFSAEFPKEGPSILRIQQVVRGDSAAYFCASSPQYTGELFFGEGSRLTVL.

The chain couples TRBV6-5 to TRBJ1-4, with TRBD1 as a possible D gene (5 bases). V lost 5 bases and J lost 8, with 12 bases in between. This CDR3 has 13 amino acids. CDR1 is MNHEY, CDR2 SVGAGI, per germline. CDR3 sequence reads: CASSGQRHEKLFF. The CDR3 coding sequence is TGTGCCAGCAGTGGACAAAGGCACGAAAAACTGTTTTTT.

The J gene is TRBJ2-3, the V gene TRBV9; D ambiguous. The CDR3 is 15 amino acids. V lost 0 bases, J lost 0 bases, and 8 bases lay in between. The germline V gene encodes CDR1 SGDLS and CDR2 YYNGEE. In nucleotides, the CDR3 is TGTGCCAGCAGCGTAGCCCCTGGTAGCACAGATACGCAGTATTTT. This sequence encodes CASSVAPGSTDTQYF.

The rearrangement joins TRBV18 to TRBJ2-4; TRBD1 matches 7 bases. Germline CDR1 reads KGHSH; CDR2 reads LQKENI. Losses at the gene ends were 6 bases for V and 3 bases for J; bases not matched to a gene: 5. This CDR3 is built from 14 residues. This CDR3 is CASSQGTDKNIQYF. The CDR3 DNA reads TGTGCCAGCTCCCAAGGGACAGACAAAAACATTCAGTACTTC.

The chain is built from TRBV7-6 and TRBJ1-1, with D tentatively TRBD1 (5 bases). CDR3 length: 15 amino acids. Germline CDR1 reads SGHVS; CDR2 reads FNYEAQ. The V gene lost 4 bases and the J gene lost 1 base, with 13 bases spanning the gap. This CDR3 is CASSSDSPRNTEAFF. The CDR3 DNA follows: TGTGCCAGCAGCTCAGACAGCCCACGGAACACTGAAGCTTTCTTT.

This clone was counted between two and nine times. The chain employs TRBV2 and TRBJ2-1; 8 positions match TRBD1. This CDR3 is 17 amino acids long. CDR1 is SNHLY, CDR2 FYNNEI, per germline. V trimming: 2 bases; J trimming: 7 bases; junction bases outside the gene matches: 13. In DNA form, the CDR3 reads TGTGCCAGCAGTGAACCCAAGGACAGGGTGGTTGGGAATGAGCAGTTCTTC. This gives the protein CASSEPKDRVVGNEQFF.

The CDR3 sequence: CASSGMYRVVSGANVLTF. For the CDR3, the DNA is TGTGCCAGCAGTGGTATGTACAGGGTGGTCTCTGGGGCCAACGTCCTGACTTTC. J is TRBJ2-6 and V is TRBV6-1, with D tentatively TRBD1 (6 bases). Trimming took 4 bases from V and 0 from J, leaving 16 bases between them. Per the germline V gene, CDR1 is MNHNS and CDR2 is SASEGT. The CDR3 contains 18 residues.

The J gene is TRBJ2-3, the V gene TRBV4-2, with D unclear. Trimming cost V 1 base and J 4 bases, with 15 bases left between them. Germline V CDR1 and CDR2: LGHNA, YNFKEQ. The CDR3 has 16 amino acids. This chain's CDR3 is CASSQGKDVWADTQYF. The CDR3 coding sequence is TGTGCCAGCAGCCAAGGAAAGGACGTATGGGCAGATACGCAGTATTTT.

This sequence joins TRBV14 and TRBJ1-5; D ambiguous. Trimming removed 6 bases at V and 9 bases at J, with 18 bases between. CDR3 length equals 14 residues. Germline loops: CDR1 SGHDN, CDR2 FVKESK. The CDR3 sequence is CASSRAGTEGPQHF. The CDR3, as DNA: TGTGCCAGCAGTCGGGCAGGTACGGAAGGGCCCCAGCATTTT.

The CDR3 coding sequence is TGTGCCAGCAGCCAGACCACTAGCGGGGGCCAACCTTACGAGCAGTACTTC. Translating it yields CASSQTTSGGQPYEQYF. V gene TRBV4-2 combines with J gene TRBJ2-7; 11 bases agree with TRBD2. V trimming: 3 bases; J trimming: 4 bases; junction bases outside the gene matches: 11. CDR3 size: 17 residues. Per the germline V gene, CDR1 is LGHNA and CDR2 is YNFKEQ.